The next 4 T cell receptor beta chains were all read from a single sample in a study of cytomegalovirus exposure and HLA in healthy donors. Primers included in the PCR were 60 Vbeta and 13 Jbeta primers. Assay used: immunoSEQ multiplex PCR; TCRdb lists only in-frame clones, some missing. The sample has more than 200,000 clones, over 65% seen once. Source material: PBMCs. The receptors stem from a man aged 40-50 years in good health and CMV-seronegative.

The gene calls are TRBV10-2 and TRBJ1-6; D not resolved. From germline, CDR1 is WSHSY and CDR2 SAAADI. V lost 7 bases to trimming and J lost 7 bases, with 14 bases between them. This CDR3 comprises 14 residues. CDR3 protein: CASKMTLGNSPLHF. The CDR3 DNA is TGCGCCAGCAAGATGACACTTGGGAATTCACCCCTCCACTTT.

This chain uses TRBV7-9 with TRBJ1-2; 9 bases match TRBD1. From germline, CDR1 is SEHNR and CDR2 FQNEAQ (reference sequence). This CDR3 is 12 amino acids long. Germline trimming cut 5 bases from V and 12 bases from J; bases unmatched to any gene: 7. The CDR3 here is CASSLLGQGHTF. CDR3 sequence (DNA): TGTGCCAGCAGCCTCCTTGGACAGGGGCACACCTTC. The full variable domain, in which reference TRBV7-9 and TRBJ1-2 provide the parts outside the CDR3, is DTGVSQNPRHKITKRGQNVTFRCDPISEHNRLYWYRQTLGQGPEFLTYFQNEAQLEKSRLLSDRFSAERPKGSFSTLEIQRTEQGDSAMYLCASSLLGQGHTFGSGTRLTVV.

The chain employs TRBV2 and TRBJ2-2, with 10 nucleotides matching TRBD1. Germline loops: CDR1 SNHLY, CDR2 FYNNEI. Trimming removed 8 bases from V and 7 bases from J; junction bases left unmatched: 7. This CDR3 is built from 14 residues. CDR3 in DNA: TGTGCCAGCTCTGGGACAGGGGACGTCGGGGAGCTGTTTTTT. Translated, it gives CASSGTGDVGELFF.

V and J are TRBV4-2 and TRBJ2-2, with 12 nucleotides matching TRBD2. The CDR3 has 17 residues. Per germline, CDR1 LGHNA and CDR2 YNFKEQ. V was clipped by 1 base and J by 1 base; unmatched bases: 1. As DNA, the CDR3 is TGTGCCAGCAGCCAAGGGACTAGCGGGGTGAACACCGGGGAGCTGTTTTTT. Protein: CASSQGTSGVNTGELFF.